The rows below give T cell receptor beta chains drawn from one sample of a study of cytomegalovirus exposure and HLA in healthy donors. Data came from immunoSEQ multiplex PCR; TCRdb stores just in-frame clones and leaves some out. The data contain about 120,000 clones, approximately 17% of them singletons. Sequencing was performed on PBMCs. The source of these receptors is a female donor in good health and CMV-seropositive. Both conserved end residues are part of each CDR3. The D gene is left open where the match is weak. Clone size is shown for a subset of rows, as once, few, many or a class of expanded clone.

>NA|TRBV19|few|TRBJ2-7
TGTGCCAGTAGTACGGAGGGCTACGAGCAGTACTTC
CASSTEGYEQYF
>TRBD1|TRBV6-1|NA|TRBJ2-7
TGTGCCAGCAGTGAGTCGGCTAGGACAGGGGGGGAGCAGTACTTC
CASSESARTGGEQYF
>TRBD1|TRBV6-6|many|TRBJ1-1
TGTGCCATCCTACAGGGGGAGGCTGAAGCTTTCTTT
CAILQGEAEAFF
>NA|TRBV30|NA|TRBJ2-5
TGTGCCTGGAGTCCCGGAGAGACCCAGTACTTC
CAWSPGETQYF
>TRBD1|TRBV5-4|NA|TRBJ1-2
TGTGCCAGCAGCTGGGGGACAGCTAACTATGGCTACACCTTC
CASSWGTANYGYTF
>NA|TRBV9|few|TRBJ1-5
TGTGCCAGCAGTCAAGCAGGGAATAGCAATCAGCCCCAGCATTTT
CASSQAGNSNQPQHF
>NA|TRBV5-1|NA|TRBJ2-2
TGCGCCAGCAGCCTTGTAACAGCCGTACTTAACACCGGGGAGCTGTTTTTT
CASSLVTAVLNTGELFF
>TRBD1|TRBV5-1|few|TRBJ2-5
TGCGCCAGCAGCAGCCGACAGGGAGATATGGAGACCCAGTACTTC
CASSSRQGDMETQYF
>NA|TRBV4-3|few|TRBJ1-1
TGCGCCAGCAGCCAAGACGTAGGAGGGCTCACTGAAGCTTTCTTT
CASSQDVGGLTEAFF
>NA|TRBV30|NA|TRBJ1-2
TGTGCTTGGGGTCAGGGGAGTTACTATGGCTACACCTTC
CAWGQGSYYGYTF
>TRBD2|TRBV4-2|NA|TRBJ2-3
TGTGCCAGCAGACTCTCCCCGGGACTAGGAGTTCCAGATACGCAGTATTTT
CASRLSPGLGVPDTQYF
>NA|TRBV6-4|few|TRBJ2-2
TGTGCCAGCAGTGACAGCCCGACCGGGGAGCTGTTTTTT
CASSDSPTGELFF
>NA|TRBV30|few|TRBJ2-3
TGTGCCTGGGGGGATCGGGACTCCACAGGGTATTTT
CAWGDRDSTGYF
>NA|TRBV15|NA|TRBJ2-3
TGTGCCACCAGTCAAACCAGGGCGTATACGCAGTATTTT
CATSQTRAYTQYF
>NA|TRBV4-1|few|TRBJ2-7
TGCGCCAGCAGCCAGACCGCGGGACCCAGCTCCTACGAGCAGTACTTC
CASSQTAGPSSYEQYF
>NA|TRBV4-3|few|TRBJ2-3
TGCGCCAGCAGCCAACTAGCGATGGGCACAGATACGCAGTATTTT
CASSQLAMGTDTQYF
>NA|TRBV6-6|NA|TRBJ2-1
TGTGCCAGCAGCCCACCGGAGGGCGTCGGTGAGCAGTTCTTC
CASSPPEGVGEQFF
>TRBD1|TRBV19|few|TRBJ1-5
TGTGCCAGTAGTCGACTTGGGACAGTTCCTAATCAGCCCCAGCATTTT
CASSRLGTVPNQPQHF
>TRBD1|TRBV28|NA|TRBJ2-7
TGTGCCAGCAGCCGGTCCCGGGACAGGGCGCTCTCCTACGAGCAGTACTTC
CASSRSRDRALSYEQYF
>NA|TRBV29-1|NA|TRBJ2-5
TGCAGCGTTTCTGGGGGACAAAATCCGGGGGAGACCCAGTACTTC
CSVSGGQNPGETQYF
>TRBD1|TRBV4-2|few|TRBJ2-7
TGTGCCAGCAGCCAACATAAGGACAGGGATTACGAGCAGTACTTC
CASSQHKDRDYEQYF
>TRBD2|TRBV11-2|NA|TRBJ2-2
TGTGCCAGCAGCTACACTAGCGGGGGGACCGGGGAGCTGTTTTTT
CASSYTSGGTGELFF
>NA|TRBV5-1|NA|TRBJ2-5
TGCGCCAGCAGCTTGGCGGTGGGCGGGGAGACCCAGTACTTC
CASSLAVGGETQYF
>TRBD1|TRBV2|NA|TRBJ2-2
TGTGCCAGCAGTGCAAGCGCGGGGGACAGGGGGACCGGGGAGCTGTTTTTT
CASSASAGDRGTGELFF
>TRBD2|TRBV4-1|NA|TRBJ2-1
TGCGCCAGCAGCCAAGATGGGTCTATTTATTTAGCGGGGTCAGGTAATGAGCAGTTCTTC
CASSQDGSIYLAGSGNEQFF
>TRBD1|TRBV5-1|NA|TRBJ1-1
TGCGCCAGCAGCCCGAGGACAGGGGGCGAGACTGAAGCTTTCTTT
CASSPRTGGETEAFF
>TRBD2|TRBV5-4|NA|TRBJ2-7
TGTGCCAGCAGCTTGGGGGCTAGCGGGGGGTCGGGTTCCTACGAGCAGTACTTC
CASSLGASGGSGSYEQYF
>NA|TRBV9|NA|TRBJ2-3
TGTGCCAGCAGCGTAGCCCCCCTCACAGATACGCAGTATTTT
CASSVAPLTDTQYF
>TRBD1|TRBV25-1|NA|TRBJ2-7
TGTGCCAGCAGTAAACAGGGGGCTCTGTACGAGCAGTACTTC
CASSKQGALYEQYF
>NA|TRBV20-1|few|TRBJ2-1
TGCAGTGCTAGACCGCAGTTCGTGCAGTTCTTC
CSARPQFVQFF
>NA|TRBV29-1|NA|TRBJ2-5
TGCAGCGCGAGAGGAGGGCAAGAGACCCAGTACTTC
CSARGGQETQYF
>NA|TRBV7-2|NA|TRBJ1-5
TGTGCCAGCAGCTTAAGTGCGGCCGAGTCGCGGCCCCAGCATTTT
CASSLSAAESRPQHF
>TRBD2|TRBV18|few|TRBJ2-5
TGTGCCAGCTCAACTTTAGCGGGATCGGAGACCCAGTACTTC
CASSTLAGSETQYF
>NA|TRBV10-3|few|TRBJ1-5
TGTGCCATCAGCCAGGGACTTCAGAGGAATCAGCCCCAGCATTTT
CAISQGLQRNQPQHF
>NA|TRBV29-1|few|TRBJ2-7
TGCAGCGTTGTGGCAGGGGAGAGCTACGAGCAGTACTTC
CSVVAGESYEQYF
>TRBD2|TRBV30|NA|TRBJ2-1
TGTGCCTGGAATTCCCTAGCGGGAGCATACTACAATGAGCAGTTCTTC
CAWNSLAGAYYNEQFF
>TRBD2|TRBV5-1|NA|TRBJ2-2
TGCGCCAGCAGCCAAACTAGCGGGAGTTTTGGAGACACCGGGGAGCTGTTTTTT
CASSQTSGSFGDTGELFF
>NA|TRBV2|NA|TRBJ1-4
TGTGCCAGCAACGGTCTATTGAATGAAAAACTGTTTTTT
CASNGLLNEKLFF
>TRBD1|TRBV19|NA|TRBJ1-5
TGTGCCAGTAGTATAGGAGGGACAGGTGGTTCTCAGCCCCAGCATTTT
CASSIGGTGGSQPQHF
>TRBD2|TRBV7-2|NA|TRBJ2-2
TGTGCCAGCAGCCTCTTGACTAGCGGGAGTGGCGGGGAGCTGTTTTTT
CASSLLTSGSGGELFF
>TRBD1|TRBV9|few|TRBJ1-2
TGTGCCAGCAGCGAATTTTCAGGACAGGGGAATGGCTACACCTTC
CASSEFSGQGNGYTF
>NA|TRBV5-1|few|TRBJ2-5
TGCGCCAGCAACCGGGGACACTTCCAAGAGACCCAGTACTTC
CASNRGHFQETQYF
>TRBD1|TRBV5-1|NA|TRBJ1-2
TGCGCCAGCTCCCCGGGACAGGGAGACTATGGCTACACCTTC
CASSPGQGDYGYTF
>TRBD1|TRBV7-9|few|TRBJ2-5
TGTGCCAGCAGTACAGGGGTGGAGACCCAGTACTTC
CASSTGVETQYF
>NA|TRBV6-5|NA|TRBJ1-1
TGTGCCAGTGCCCGCGGGAAGGACACTGAAGCTTTCTTT
CASARGKDTEAFF
>TRBD1|TRBV5-1|NA|TRBJ2-5
TGCGCCATCTTCAGGGGGCGAGAGACCCAGTACTTC
CAIFRGRETQYF
>TRBD1|TRBV7-9|NA|TRBJ1-3
TGTGCCAGCAGCTTAGGCTCGCGCCGGGACAGTGAAGGAAACACCATATATTTT
CASSLGSRRDSEGNTIYF
>NA|TRBV4-2|NA|TRBJ1-5
TGTGCCAGCAGCCAAGTCTGGGGGCTCGGGCAGCCCCAGCATTTT
CASSQVWGLGQPQHF
>NA|TRBV7-3|NA|TRBJ2-2
TGTGCCAGCAGCCCGTCGCGGGCCGGGGAGCTGTTTTTT
CASSPSRAGELFF
>TRBD1|TRBV28|few|TRBJ2-5
TGTGCCAGCAGTTTAGTACCGGGACAGAAAGAGACCCAGTACTTC
CASSLVPGQKETQYF
>NA|TRBV27|NA|TRBJ2-1
TGTGCCAGCAGTTTTAGCGAATACAATGAGCAGTTCTTC
CASSFSEYNEQFF
>TRBD2|TRBV9|NA|TRBJ2-1
TGTGCCAGCAGCGTCGGCGGGAGTACCTACAATGAGCAGTTCTTC
CASSVGGSTYNEQFF
>NA|TRBV10-3|NA|TRBJ2-7
TGTGCCCTTTCCAGGGGAGCCGATCGGGAGCAGTACTTC
CALSRGADREQYF
>NA|TRBV4-2|few|TRBJ2-7
TGTGCCAGCAGCCATGCGGGGACCGACTCCTACGAGCAGTACTTC
CASSHAGTDSYEQYF